The 32 T cell receptor beta chains in this list originate from one sample, sequenced in a study of T cell repertoires in aging, cancer and after chemotherapy. TCR beta rearrangements were amplified from peripheral blood genomic DNA. A mixed TRB-A/B primer pool amplified rearranged TRB by multiplex touch-down PCR. TCRdb reprocessed the multiplex PCR reads via MiXCR and lists one record per CDR3 protein. There are some 2,900 distinct CDR3 sequences in the sample; 45% to 50% occur only once, and about 7.5% lies in the top ten. Sequenced sample: blood. These receptor sequences come from a human donor with a blood cancer.

This clonotype was counted only a few times. The chain recombines TRBV5-6 with TRBJ1-5, with D possibly matching TRBD1 (6 bases). Trimming pared 0 bases from V and 12 bases from J, leaving 10 bases between. CDR3 length: 12 amino acids. Germline V lookup: CDR1 SGHDT, CDR2 YYEEEE. This CDR3 is CASSLAGGHQHF. Here the CDR3 DNA reads TGTGCCAGCAGCTTGGCGGGGGGGCACCAGCATTTT.

This clonotype has just one count. This clone may be a read error of a much larger clone one base away. The chain joins TRBV7-4 to TRBJ2-3, with D unresolved. V was pared by 6 bases and J by 7 bases, with 11 bases between. In germline, CDR1 is SGHVT, CDR2 SQSDAQ. The CDR3 consists of 12 residues. The CDR3 sequence: CASSYSGYTQYF. CDR3 DNA: TGTGCCAGCAGTTACAGTGGGTATACGCAGTATTTT. Full variable domain (missing parts from reference TRBV7-4 and TRBJ2-3): GAGVSQSPRYKVAKRGRDVALRCDSISGHVTLYWYRQTLGQGSEVLTYSQSDAQRDKSGRPSGRFSAERPERSVSTLKIQRTEQGDSAVYLCASSYSGYTQYFGPGTRLTVL.

CDR3 sequence (DNA): TGTGCCAGCAGCTTCCTTGGGGGCACAGGGGGCACTGAAGCTTTCTTT. Encoded protein: CASSFLGGTGGTEAFF. The V call is TRBV5-6, the J call TRBJ1-1; 8 positions match TRBD1. The CDR3 consists of 16 residues. V shed 2 bases and J 4 bases; nucleotides not matched to a gene: 10. Germline V gives CDR1 SGHDT, CDR2 YYEEEE.

The chain joins TRBV5-6 to TRBJ2-7; D may be TRBD1 (5 bases). Germline values: CDR1 SGHDT, CDR2 YYEEEE. The CDR3 is 13 amino acids. V was trimmed by 2 bases and J by 5 bases, leaving 11 bases between them. The CDR3, as DNA: TGTGCCAGCAGCTTAGCCCAGGGCCACGAGCAGTACTTC. It codes for CASSLAQGHEQYF.

DNA for the CDR3: TGTGCCAGCAGCTTGGCTCCAGATTACAATGAGCAGTTCTTC. Amino acid sequence: CASSLAPDYNEQFF. The chain links TRBV5-6 to TRBJ2-1; D is undetermined. Germline loops: CDR1 SGHDT, CDR2 YYEEEE. This CDR3 region has 14 residues. Trimming shortened V by 0 bases and J by 4 bases, and 8 bases separated the two germline ends.

This chain links TRBV12-3 or TRBV12-4 with TRBJ1-1; tentative D call: TRBD1 (5 bases). CDR3 length: 13 amino acids. V was trimmed by 6 bases and J by 0 bases, leaving 8 bases between them. The CDR3 reads CASRTDLNTEAFF. CDR3 coding DNA: TGTGCCAGCAGGACAGACTTGAACACTGAAGCTTTCTTT.

This clonotype occurred a few times. The rearrangement joins TRBV18 to TRBJ2-6; D may match TRBD1 or TRBD2 (5 bases each). V was pared by 6 bases and J by 12 bases, with 6 bases between. The length of the CDR3 is 10 residues. Per germline, CDR1 KGHSH and CDR2 LQKENI. The chain's CDR3 is CASSGVVLTF. The CDR3 coding sequence is TGTGCCAGCTCGGGGGTCGTCCTGACTTTC.

The chain has TRBV12-3 or TRBV12-4 and TRBJ1-1, with D perhaps TRBD1 (6 bases). Trimming left V 6 bases short and J 7 bases short, with 15 bases between. CDR3 size: 13 residues. The CDR3 loop reads CASSLGAGFEAFF. The CDR3 DNA follows: TGTGCCAGCAGCCTGGGGGCAGGGTTTGAAGCTTTCTTT.

V gene TRBV6-5 combines with J gene TRBJ1-2, with D unresolved. The germline CDR1 and CDR2 sequences are MNHEY and SVGAGI. Trimming removed 5 bases at V and 4 bases at J, with 11 bases between. CDR3 size: 13 residues. CDR3 amino acids: CASSESVSYGYTF. DNA of the CDR3: TGTGCCAGCAGTGAATCGGTTAGCTATGGCTACACCTTC.

Notes on this clonotype: At one boundary the junction diverges from the germline segment, which might be a read error. The rearrangement links TRBV7-6 to TRBJ2-2, with D maybe TRBD1 (5 bases). Germline-derived CDR1 and CDR2 are SGHVS and FNYEAQ. The CDR3 runs 15 residues. For the CDR3, the DNA is TGTGCCAGAAGCTTCGGCCAGGGTGAGGCCGGGGAGCTGTTTTTT. Translating gives CARSFGQGEAGELFF. The variable domain in full, with the rest retrieved from reference TRBV7-6 and TRBJ2-2, is GAGVSQSPRYKVTKRGQDVALRCDPISGHVSLYWYRQALGQGPEFLTYFNYEAQQDKSGLPNDRFSAERPEGSISTLTIQRTEQRDSAMYRCARSFGQGEAGELFFGEGSRLTVL.

The rearrangement joins TRBV6-5 to TRBJ1-3; a possible D gene is TRBD1 (5 bases). The V and J ends lost 6 bases and 1 base respectively, with 10 bases between them. Germline V lookup: CDR1 MNHEY, CDR2 SVGAGI. The CDR3 covers 14 residues. The CDR3 DNA reads as TGTGCCAGCAGAAAGCAGGGATCTGGAAACACCATATATTTT. Amino acids: CASRKQGSGNTIYF.

This chain joins TRBV28 and TRBJ2-7; 8 positions match TRBD1. This CDR3 is built from 15 residues. The germline V gene has CDR1 MDHEN and CDR2 SYDVKM. With 5 bases clipped from V and 9 bases from J, the junction kept 15 bases outside the gene matches. The CDR3 sequence is CASSPGQVGLRGQYF. The CDR3 DNA sequence: TGTGCCAGCAGTCCGGGACAGGTAGGGCTAAGGGGGCAGTACTTC.

V gene TRBV6-6 combines with J gene TRBJ2-1; D not resolved. In germline, CDR1 is MNHNY, CDR2 SVGAGI (reference sequence). There are 16 residues in the CDR3. The V gene lost 0 bases and the J gene lost 4 bases, with 13 bases spanning the gap. Here the CDR3 reads CASSYSSHEDYNEQFF. The CDR3 DNA follows: TGTGCCAGCAGTTACTCGAGTCACGAGGATTACAATGAGCAGTTCTTC.

Only a few counts were recorded for this clonotype. This chain joins TRBV7-2 and TRBJ2-7; 9 bases align to TRBD2. Germline lookup yields CDR1 SGHTA and CDR2 FQGNSA. With V trimmed by 3 bases and J by 3 bases, 3 bases remained unmatched. This CDR3 region has 14 residues. The CDR3 region is CASSFTSGLYEQYF. The CDR3 nucleotides read TGTGCCAGCAGCTTTACTAGCGGGCTCTACGAGCAGTACTTC.

With respect to this clonotype: A read error may explain this, as a much larger clone is one base away. The chain has TRBV6-5 and TRBJ2-6; D gene ambiguous. This CDR3 is 15 amino acids long. V was shortened by 5 bases and J by 0 bases, with 8 bases between the two germline ends. Germline V gene lookup returns CDR1 MNHEY and CDR2 SVGAGI. The CDR3 loop reads CASSKGLSGANVLTF. The CDR3 DNA follows: TGTGCCAGCAGTAAAGGCCTCTCTGGGGCCAACGTCCTGACTTTC.

Notes on this clonotype: This could be a read error, since a much larger clone is one nucleotide away. This chain joins TRBV30 and TRBJ2-7; D ambiguous. The CDR3 is 10 amino acids. The V gene's germline CDR1 is GTSNPN and CDR2 SVGIG (reference sequence). CDR3 residues: CACSVGKQYF. The CDR3 coding sequence is TGTGCCTGTAGTGTAGGGAAGCAGTACTTC.

Details on this clonotype: It may be a read error: a sequence one base away is much more abundant. The genes are TRBV29-1 and TRBJ2-1; D is unresolved. Germline V gene lookup returns CDR1 SQVTM and CDR2 ANQGSEA. This CDR3 spans 10 amino acids. The V end was cut by 7 bases, the J end by 5 bases, with 6 bases between. DNA for the CDR3: TGCAGCGGCGGCCACAATGAGCAGTTCTTC. Residues: CSGGHNEQFF.

The rearrangement uses TRBV7-2 and TRBJ1-2; perhaps TRBD1 as D (5 bases). Between the trimmed V and J ends, which lost 1 base and 7 bases, there was a span of 13 bases. Germline CDR1 is SGHTA and CDR2 is FQGNSA. CDR3 length: 14 amino acids. CDR3 DNA: TGTGCCAGCAGCTTAGACGTTCGGGGGGGTGGCTACACCTTC. It yields the protein CASSLDVRGGGYTF.

This clonotype has just one count. V is TRBV19 and J is TRBJ2-3; the match to TRBD2 covers 8 bases. Germline loops: CDR1 LNHDA, CDR2 SQIVND (reference sequence). V lost 11 bases, J lost 1 base, and 8 bases stayed unmatched. The CDR3 runs to 14 residues. The CDR3 DNA reads TGTGCCGCTCGGCGGCGGGGGGGCACAGATACGCAGTATTTT. It translates to CAARRRGGTDTQYF.

This chain links TRBV30 with TRBJ2-2; D assignment may be TRBD1 or TRBD2 (5 bases each). Germline lookup yields CDR1 GTSNPN and CDR2 SVGIG (reference sequence). The CDR3 is 14 amino acids. V lost 3 bases and J lost 0, with 8 bases in between. The CDR3 spells CAWRGTANTGELFF. Written as DNA, the CDR3 is TGTGCCTGGAGGGGGACCGCGAACACCGGGGAGCTGTTTTTT.

Worth noting for this clonotype: With a much larger clone just one base away, this may be a read error. CDR3 sequence reads: CSAEGERPYEQYF. The CDR3 DNA follows: TGCAGCGCAGAGGGGGAAAGGCCCTACGAGCAGTACTTC. The genes are TRBV29-1 and TRBJ2-7; tentatively, D is TRBD1 (6 bases). The ends were cut back, 7 bases at V and 2 bases at J, with 15 bases in the middle. This CDR3 has 13 residues. Per germline, CDR1 SQVTM and CDR2 ANQGSEA.

The chain carries TRBV12-3 or TRBV12-4 and TRBJ2-2; 11 nucleotides agree with TRBD1. V was clipped by 6 bases and J by 0 bases; unmatched bases: 6. The CDR3 loop spans 17 amino acids. Written as DNA, the CDR3 is TGTGCCAGCAGCTCGGGACAGGGGGGCTCGAACACCGGGGAGCTGTTTTTT. Residues: CASSSGQGGSNTGELFF.

In this sample, this clonotype is large. V and J are TRBV29-1 and TRBJ1-2; TRBD1 matches at 8 bases. In germline, CDR1 is SQVTM, CDR2 ANQGSEA. The V segment lost 7 bases and the J segment 6 bases; nucleotides outside the gene matches: 10. The CDR3 totals 13 residues. The CDR3 region is CSGSQGGIDGYTF. CDR3 in DNA: TGCAGCGGATCACAGGGGGGGATTGATGGCTACACCTTC.

This clonotype was observed a single time. The junction differs from germline at one of its ends, possibly a read error. The chain uses TRBV7-2 and TRBJ1-5; D is undetermined. Germline values: CDR1 SGHTA, CDR2 FQGNSA. CDR3 size: 14 residues. The CDR3 reads CASSLTGYNKPQHF. The DNA for the CDR3 is TGTGCCAGCAGCTTAACTGGGTACAATAAGCCCCAGCATTTT.

With regard to this clonotype: One junction end does not reproduce the germline sequence, and a read error may be involved. CDR3 protein: CAISESPRGDEQYF. CDR3 nucleotide sequence: TGTGCCATCAGTGAGTCTCCAAGGGGGGACGAGCAGTACTTC. The rearrangement uses TRBV6-5 and TRBJ2-7; the D gene could be TRBD1 or TRBD2 (6 bases each). The germline V gene encodes CDR1 MNHEY and CDR2 SVGAGI. The CDR3 runs 14 residues.

This clonotype was recorded a few times. The V gene is TRBV12-3 or TRBV12-4, the J gene TRBJ2-1; unclear D gene. The CDR3 consists of 16 residues. V lost 6 bases and J lost 1, with 16 bases in between. CDR3: CASRPNLARSYNEQFF. The CDR3 coding sequence is TGTGCCAGCAGACCGAACCTGGCACGATCCTACAATGAGCAGTTCTTC.

The chain recombines TRBV6-2 or TRBV6-3 with TRBJ1-4; D is ambiguous. Germline-derived CDR1 and CDR2 are MNHEY and SVGEGT. V lost 6 bases to trimming and J lost 4 bases, with 3 bases between them. The CDR3 extends over 11 amino acids. The CDR3: CASSFNEKLFF. The CDR3 nucleotides read TGTGCCAGCAGCTTTAATGAAAAACTGTTTTTT.

V gene TRBV6-1 combines with J gene TRBJ1-5; TRBD1 agrees at 10 bases. V was pared by 8 bases and J by 0 bases, with 10 bases of the junction left unmatched. This CDR3 region has 17 residues. Looked up from germline, CDR1 is MNHNS and CDR2 is SASEGT. The CDR3 loop reads CASRRGQGMGSNQPQHF. The CDR3 DNA reads TGTGCCAGCCGGAGGGGACAGGGGATGGGTAGCAATCAGCCCCAGCATTTT.

The V and J genes are TRBV6-5 and TRBJ1-1; D is perhaps TRBD1 (5 bases). Germline values: CDR1 MNHEY, CDR2 SVGAGI. The CDR3 has 17 amino acids. V was shortened by 0 bases and J by 0 bases, with 14 bases between the two germline ends. The CDR3 sequence: CASSYSRRAVVNTEAFF. The CDR3 region has the DNA TGTGCCAGCAGTTACTCACGCAGGGCGGTAGTGAACACTGAAGCTTTCTTT.

This clonotype was seen more than once but under ten times. The chain joins TRBV6-1 to TRBJ1-5; unclear D gene. V lost 3 bases to trimming and J lost 5 bases, with 11 bases between them. This CDR3 has 14 residues. The germline gives CDR1 MNHNS, CDR2 SASEGT. For the CDR3, the DNA is TGTGCCAGCAGTGAGAATTCCGGGTATCAGCCCCAGCATTTT. Residues: CASSENSGYQPQHF.

V usage is TRBV6-4 and J usage is TRBJ2-3; 7 positions agree with TRBD2. Germline values: CDR1 MRHNA, CDR2 SNTAGT. The CDR3 runs 16 residues. With V trimmed by 0 bases and J by 4 bases, 7 bases remained unmatched. In DNA, the CDR3 is TGTGCCAGCAGTGACTCGGGGAATAGCGGGCCAGATACGCAGTATTTT. Translated, it gives CASSDSGNSGPDTQYF.

This clonotype was observed a handful of times. The chain couples TRBV20-1 to TRBJ2-5; D perhaps matches TRBD1 (6 bases). The V gene's germline CDR1 is DFQATT and CDR2 SNEGSKA (reference sequence). The CDR3 spans 11 residues. The V gene lost 4 bases and the J gene lost 5 bases, with 8 bases spanning the gap. DNA of the CDR3: TGCAGTGCTATGAGGGGGGAGACCCAGTACTTC. The encoded protein is CSAMRGETQYF.